This TCR beta chain was sequenced during a study of blood T cell repertoires in COVID-19. Study as a whole: Samples representing acute and convalescent COVID-19 were sourced from the United States, Italy and Spain. In each case, the material was cDNA or gDNA derived from T cells, B-cell-depleted T cells, or PBMCs.

Per the original data handling: Estimates of nucleated cell counts were drawn from the amplification of reference gene primers. Data came from immunoSEQ multiplex PCR; TCRdb stores just in-frame clones and leaves some out. From that table come the V and J calls and clone size; the DNA was used to work out D and trimming. The table has about 250,000 clones, around 85% seen once. Input material: peripheral blood. This TCR derives from a man aged 80 or over with acute or convalescent COVID-19.

The DNA of the CDR3 is TGTGCCAGCACCCCGGGCGGGTCAACTAATGAAAAACTGTTTTTT. As protein: CASTPGGSTNEKLFF. J is TRBJ1-4 and V is TRBV28; D remains unclear. V was shortened by 7 bases and J by 0 bases, with 12 bases between the two germline ends. Germline V gives CDR1 MDHEN, CDR2 SYDVKM. The CDR3 covers 15 residues.